These 32 T cell receptor beta chains were all obtained from the same sample, sequenced in a study of tumor-infiltrating lymphocytes in primary liver carcinoma. The investigators made TCR beta cDNA from approximately 510 ng total RNA, using a constant-region primer. Slightly modified ARM-PCR, run as three nested multiplex PCR rounds, produced the TCR beta libraries. TRBV1-TRBV30 forward primers and a C-beta reverse primer were used in the first two PCR rounds, which each ran for 10 cycles. TCRdb called the multiplex PCR reads again in MiXCR, with one record for every CDR3 protein. The sample has about 320,000 distinct CDR3 sequences; almost 60% are singletons. Unsorted whole blood supplied the RNA, and germline DNA was extracted too. The sequencing sample was made of peripheral blood. The receptors were gathered from a woman under 40 with primary liver carcinoma and hepatitis B virus infection.

Remarks on this clonotype: Likely a read error: the CDR3 ends without its conserved phenylalanine or tryptophan. It is unclear where the CDR3 begins or ends on the DNA, so no DNA is shown, and the CDR3 is as TCRdb lists it. The chain combines TRBV11-2 with TRBJ2-1. The CDR3 comprises 16 residues, both ends counted. Germline CDR1 SGHAT, CDR2 FQNNGV. This CDR3 reads CASSLSSVWSYNEQSS.

This clonotype was recorded a few times. The V gene is TRBV6-1, the J gene TRBJ1-1; TRBD1 is a possible D gene (5 bases). Trimming removed 9 bases at V and 4 bases at J, with 15 bases between. Germline loops: CDR1 MNHNS, CDR2 SASEGT. CDR3 size: 13 residues. For the CDR3, the DNA is TGTGCCAGTACGTGGGACGTCCTCACTGAAGCTTTCTTT. Translation: CASTWDVLTEAFF.

Comment on this clonotype: Since no conserved phenylalanine or tryptophan closes the CDR3, a read error is the likely cause. This chain connects TRBV11-3 to TRBJ2-3; 7 positions agree with TRBD2. Germline CDR1 SGHNT, CDR2 YENEEA. CDR3 length: 16 residues. The chain's CDR3 is CASSGGRLAAPDAQYI. In nucleotides, the CDR3 is TGTGCCAGCAGCGGAGGGCGTCTAGCGGCCCCAGATGCGCAGTATATT.

In its sample, this clonotype was seen a few times. The rearrangement links TRBV12-3 or TRBV12-4 to TRBJ2-3, with TRBD2 matching over 8 bases. V dropped 4 bases and J dropped 14; count of bases not matched to a gene: 11. CDR3 length: 13 amino acids. Written as DNA, the CDR3 is TGTGCCAGCAGTTCACAACCGGGACTAGTTCCGTATTTT. It encodes CASSSQPGLVPYF.

Regarding this clonotype: The CDR3 ends on some other residue instead of the conserved phenylalanine or tryptophan, so this is likely a read error. The rearrangement links TRBV5-4 to TRBJ1-2; D is possibly TRBD1 (6 bases). The V gene's germline CDR1 is SGHNT and CDR2 YYREEE (reference sequence). This CDR3 is 13 amino acids long. V lost 4 bases to trimming and J lost 8 bases, with 15 bases between them. For the CDR3, the DNA is TGTGCCAGCAGCGTACAGGGTGCAGAAGGCTACACCTCC. Protein sequence: CASSVQGAEGYTS.

The J gene is TRBJ1-1, the V gene TRBV4-1; a possible D gene is TRBD1 (5 bases). The CDR3 is 19 amino acids. Germline CDR1 is MGHRA and CDR2 is YSYEKL. The germline V and J ends were trimmed by 1 base and 5 bases, with 26 bases remaining between them. The CDR3 spells CASSQAGPGRARGRTEAFF. CDR3 nucleotides: TGCGCCAGCAGCCAAGCCGGCCCCGGCAGGGCAAGAGGTAGAACTGAAGCTTTCTTT.

Concerning this clonotype: This may come from a read error, since a much larger clone is one base off. V usage is TRBV6-1 and J usage is TRBJ1-2; the D is unclear. Germline assignment: CDR1 MNHNS and CDR2 SASEGT. This CDR3 has 13 residues. CDR3: CARSVKMGYGYTF. CDR3 bases: TGTGCCAGGAGTGTTAAGATGGGCTATGGCTACACCTTC.

V gene TRBV4-1 combines with J gene TRBJ2-3, with a possible D match to TRBD2 (5 bases). The V gene lost 2 bases and the J gene lost 4 bases, with 10 bases spanning the gap. The V gene's germline CDR1 is MGHRA and CDR2 YSYEKL. This CDR3 is built from 14 residues. As DNA, the CDR3 is TGCGCCAGCAGCCAACCTCAGAGGGCAGATACGCAGTATTTT. The encoded protein is CASSQPQRADTQYF.

Concerning this clonotype itself: A much larger clone is a single base away; this may be a read error. This chain connects TRBV6-1 to TRBJ2-5; D is unresolved. V was cut by 2 bases and J by 5 bases, with 12 bases left in between. This CDR3 region has 14 residues. Germline V gives CDR1 MNHNS, CDR2 SASEGT. CDR3 coding DNA: TGTGCCAGCAGTGAACCCCGGCTATGGGAGACCCAGTACTTC. Residues: CASSEPRLWETQYF.

This clonotype was detected many times. The chain is built from TRBV7-8 and TRBJ2-7; a possible D gene is TRBD2 (7 bases). Germline CDR1 and CDR2: SGHVS and FQNEAQ. The CDR3 covers 15 residues. V was pared by 5 bases and J by 6 bases, with 20 bases between. The CDR3 DNA is TGTGCCAGCAGCCCCGCGGGGGCTAGTTCAGGCGAGCAGTACTTC. Translating gives CASSPAGASSGEQYF.

About this clonotype itself: Likely a read error: the CDR3 ends without its conserved phenylalanine or tryptophan. The CDR3 region has the DNA TGTGCCAGCAGCCAGGGACTAGCGGGGTTCTACGAGCAGTACTTA. The encoded protein is CASSQGLAGFYEQYL. V gene TRBV14 combines with J gene TRBJ2-7, with 13 positions matching TRBD2. In germline, CDR1 is SGHDN, CDR2 FVKESK. Losses at the gene ends were 3 bases for V and 3 bases for J; bases not matched to a gene: 2. This CDR3 spans 15 amino acids.

Details on this clonotype: A much larger clone sits a single nucleotide away, making a read error possible. V usage is TRBV6-5 and J usage is TRBJ2-7; D not certain. CDR1 MNHEY and CDR2 SVGAGI come from the germline V gene. The V gene lost 4 bases and the J gene lost 6 bases, with 13 bases spanning the gap. The CDR3 is made up of 13 amino acids. CDR3 region: CASSSLPRTEQYF. The CDR3 bases are TGTGCCAGCAGTTCCCTACCTCGAACCGAGCAGTACTTC.

On this clonotype: This may be a read error: a much more frequent sequence differs by one nucleotide. The conserved phenylalanine or tryptophan normally closing the CDR3 is absent here, so this likely arose from a read error. J is TRBJ2-1 and V is TRBV4-2, with 9 bases matching TRBD2. This CDR3 contains 17 residues. The V segment lost 5 bases and the J segment 0 bases; nucleotides outside the gene matches: 8. The germline V gene encodes CDR1 LGHNA and CDR2 YNFKEQ. In DNA, the CDR3 is TGTGCCAGCAGCTCAAATATACTAGCGGGCTCCTACAATGAGCAGTTCCTC. This translates into CASSSNILAGSYNEQFL.

A remark on this clonotype: A read error may be the cause here, since a much bigger clone is one base away. The chain carries TRBV6-5 and TRBJ2-1, with 8 bases aligning to TRBD1. Germline lookup yields CDR1 MNHEY and CDR2 SVGAGI. This CDR3 region has 15 residues. The J segment lost 9 bases and the V segment lost 2 bases, leaving 9 bases of the junction unmatched. This CDR3 is CASSYGAGGISEQFF. For the CDR3, the DNA is TGTGCCAGCAGTTACGGGGCAGGGGGCATCAGTGAGCAGTTCTTC.

In its sample, this clonotype was seen a few times. A much larger clone lies a single base off, so this may be a read error. This chain joins TRBV7-9 and TRBJ2-7; D gene ambiguous. CDR1 is SEHNR and CDR2 is FQNEAQ in the germline V gene (reference sequence). V was shortened by 6 bases and J by 1 base, with 7 bases between the two germline ends. The CDR3 runs 12 residues. The chain's CDR3 is CASSHSSYEQYF. The CDR3 DNA follows: TGTGCCAGCAGTCACAGTTCCTACGAGCAGTACTTC.

A note on this clonotype: Since the CDR3 does not end with the conserved phenylalanine or tryptophan, this likely comes from a read error. This chain uses TRBV2 with TRBJ2-7, with 9 nucleotides matching TRBD1. Losses at the gene ends were 7 bases for V and 3 bases for J; bases not matched to a gene: 7. Germline V gives CDR1 SNHLY, CDR2 FYNNEI. The CDR3 consists of 14 residues. CDR3 DNA sequence: TGTGCCAGCACTCCGGGACAGGGTTACTACGAGCAGTACCTC. This gives the protein CASTPGQGYYEQYL.

The chain couples TRBV6-2 or TRBV6-3 to TRBJ1-1, with 10 bases aligning to TRBD1. Germline CDR1 and CDR2: MNHEY and SVGEGT. J was trimmed by 5 bases and V by 0 bases; bases with no gene match: 6. This CDR3 comprises 16 residues. CDR3 residues: CASSYSTGTGATEAFF. DNA of the CDR3: TGTGCCAGCAGTTACTCGACGGGGACAGGGGCGACTGAAGCTTTCTTT.

On this clonotype itself: A junction boundary mismatches the germline segment, possibly from a read error. V gene TRBV4-3 combines with J gene TRBJ1-2, with D tentatively TRBD1 (6 bases). There are 16 residues in the CDR3. In germline, CDR1 is LGHNA, CDR2 YSLEER. This chain's CDR3 is CASSRGAGAANYGYTF. CDR3 bases: TGCGCCAGCAGCCGGGGGGCGGGGGCAGCTAACTACGGCTACACCTTC.

J is TRBJ2-2 and V is TRBV6-2 or TRBV6-3; D unresolved. From germline, CDR1 is MNHEY and CDR2 SVGEGT. This CDR3 region has 16 residues. Trimming took 2 bases from V and 2 from J, leaving 12 bases between them. CDR3: CASSYRSQINTGELFF. CDR3 coding DNA: TGTGCCAGCAGTTACAGGAGCCAGATAAACACCGGGGAGCTGTTTTTT.

V gene TRBV6-5 combines with J gene TRBJ2-7; D not certain. Trimming left V 4 bases short and J 4 bases short, with 23 bases between. Looked up from germline, CDR1 is MNHEY and CDR2 is SVGAGI. CDR3 length: 17 amino acids. The CDR3 is CASSSATPNMGLYEQYF. The CDR3 region has the DNA TGTGCCAGCAGTTCCGCCACACCTAACATGGGGTTGTACGAGCAGTACTTC.

This chain joins TRBV28 and TRBJ2-1; no reliable D call. CDR1 MDHEN and CDR2 SYDVKM come from the germline V gene. Trimming took off 6 bases at V and 6 bases at J, with 15 bases between the two ends. The CDR3 sequence is 14 residues long. CDR3 DNA: TGTGCCAGCAGCTCCCCGAGCCCCCCCAATGAGCAGTTCTTC. This gives the protein CASSSPSPPNEQFF.

This clonotype is a singleton in its sample. At one end, the junction sequence differs from germline, possibly due to a read error. The CDR3 region has the DNA TGTACCAGCAGCTTAGATGCGGGATTCACAGATACGCAGTATTTT. Its protein product is CTSSLDAGFTDTQYF. The chain recombines TRBV11-2 with TRBJ2-3, with D maybe TRBD2 (6 bases). CDR1 SGHAT and CDR2 FQNNGV come from the germline V gene. The length of the CDR3 is 15 residues.

The rearrangement joins TRBV6-5 to TRBJ2-1; TRBD2 aligns across 8 bases. Germline values: CDR1 MNHEY, CDR2 SVGAGI. CDR3 length equals 16 residues. V was pared by 7 bases and J by 8 bases, with 16 bases of the junction left unmatched. CDR3 protein: CASNHRGSGSLYEQFF. CDR3 coding DNA: TGTGCCAGCAACCACCGTGGGAGCGGGAGCCTCTATGAGCAGTTCTTC.

This clonotype was picked up one time. One junction end disagrees with the germline gene, perhaps due to a read error. The chain carries TRBV7-9 and TRBJ2-1, with D perhaps matching TRBD2 (6 bases). The germline CDR1 and CDR2 sequences are SEHNR and FQNEAQ (reference sequence). The CDR3 extends over 16 amino acids. The CDR3 nucleotides read TGTGCCAGCAGCCCCCATCAGGGCGGGAACGGAAATGACCAGTTCTTC. Amino acid sequence: CASSPHQGGNGNDQFF.

This rearrangement joins TRBV12-5 to TRBJ2-1; D gene ambiguous. Germline V gives CDR1 LGHNT, CDR2 FRNRAP. Deletions cut 2 bases from V and 9 bases from J, with 11 bases between. This CDR3 region has 13 residues. In DNA form, the CDR3 reads TGTGCTAGTGGTTTGTCGGAGAGTAGTGAGCAGTTCTTC. The encoded protein is CASGLSESSEQFF.

Concerning this clonotype: The conserved phenylalanine or tryptophan normally closing the CDR3 is absent here, so this likely arose from a read error. The chain carries TRBV12-3 or TRBV12-4 and TRBJ2-7, with TRBD1 identical over 7 bases. This CDR3 spans 13 amino acids. With 7 bases clipped from V and 4 bases from J, the junction kept 7 bases outside the gene matches. The CDR3 coding sequence is TGTGCCAGCAAGTCGACAGGGTCTTACGAGCAGTACTCC. It codes for CASKSTGSYEQYS.

Comment on this clonotype: With a much larger clone just one base away, this may be a read error. The V and J genes are TRBV29-1 and TRBJ2-7; 10 bases fit TRBD2. Germline CDR1 SQVTM, CDR2 ANQGSEA. This CDR3 contains 13 residues. This chain's CDR3 is CNASQGLAFEQYF. CDR3 sequence (DNA): TGCAACGCTAGTCAGGGACTAGCGTTTGAGCAGTACTTC.

With regard to this clonotype: An end of the junction does not agree with germline; a read error may underlie this. The CDR3 bases are TGTGCCAGCAGCTTAGGGGAATGGAATGAGCAGTCCTTC. Translated, it gives CASSLGEWNEQSF. This sequence joins TRBV7-8 and TRBJ2-1; D is uncertain. Germline CDR1 is SGHVS and CDR2 is FQNEAQ. The CDR3 covers 13 residues.

The CDR3 sequence is CASSLEGGKETQYF. The DNA of the CDR3 is TGTGCCAGCAGTTTAGAAGGGGGCAAGGAGACCCAGTACTTC. The gene calls are TRBV12-3 or TRBV12-4 and TRBJ2-5; 7 bases are a match to TRBD1. The trim removed 1 base at V and 5 bases at J, leaving 4 bases unmatched. The CDR3 has 14 amino acids.

The rearrangement links TRBV10-3 to TRBJ2-3; TRBD2 agrees at 9 bases. From germline, CDR1 is ENHRY and CDR2 SYGVKD. This CDR3 region has 14 residues. V shed 9 bases and J 3 bases; nucleotides not matched to a gene: 7. The CDR3 bases are TGTGCCATGACTAGCGGCCCATGGACAGATACGCAGTATTTT. Translated, it gives CAMTSGPWTDTQYF.

The chain has TRBV12-3 or TRBV12-4 and TRBJ2-7, with no clear D. V lost 2 bases and J 6 bases, leaving 14 bases between the germline ends. The CDR3 totals 14 residues. This chain's CDR3 is CASSLNSPWGEQYF. As DNA, the CDR3 is TGTGCCAGCAGTTTAAACAGCCCGTGGGGCGAGCAGTACTTC.

The V call is TRBV29-1, the J call TRBJ2-1; either TRBD1 or TRBD2 may fit D (6 bases each). The CDR3 contains 14 residues. The V gene lost 6 bases and the J gene lost 9 bases, with 21 bases spanning the gap. Per germline, CDR1 SQVTM and CDR2 ANQGSEA. The CDR3 loop reads CSVCIIHEGGEQFF. DNA of the CDR3: TGCAGCGTCTGTATTATTCATGAGGGGGGTGAGCAGTTCTTC.